This T cell receptor beta chain derives from a study of cytomegalovirus exposure and HLA in healthy donors. PCR amplification relied on 60 Vbeta primers (plus 13 Jbeta primers). The repertoire was sequenced with immunoSEQ multiplex PCR; TCRdb's copy has only in-frame clones and lacks some. The sample includes roughly 200,000 clones. This CDR3 region has 18 residues. Comment on this clone: Its specificity is unknown.

Donors were ostensibly healthy at sampling, although undocumented immune exposures were probable. The study's findings and limits: The study recorded some 160 TCR beta chains that were cytomegalovirus-associated.

The sequence came from a girl aged 2 to 9 in good health and CMV-seropositive. V usage is TRBV21-1 and J usage is TRBJ1-2; the D call TRBD1 from the table was never checked on the DNA. TRBV21-1 is annotated as a pseudogene. Sample: PBMCs. CDR3 loop: CASSKEGGREWRIYGYTF. CDR3 in DNA: TGTGCCAGCAGCAAAGAAGGCGGCAGGGAATGGCGCATCTATGGCTACACCTTC.